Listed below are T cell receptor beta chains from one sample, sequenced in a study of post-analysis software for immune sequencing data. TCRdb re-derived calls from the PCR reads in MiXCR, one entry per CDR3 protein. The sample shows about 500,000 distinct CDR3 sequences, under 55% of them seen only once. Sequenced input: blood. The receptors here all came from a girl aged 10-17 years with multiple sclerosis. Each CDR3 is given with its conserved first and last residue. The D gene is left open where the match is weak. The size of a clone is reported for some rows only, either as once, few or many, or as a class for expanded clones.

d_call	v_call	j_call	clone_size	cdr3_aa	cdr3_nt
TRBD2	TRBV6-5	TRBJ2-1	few	CASSYSRMASGIPNEQFF	TGTGCCAGCAGTTACTCGAGAATGGCTAGCGGGATACCTAATGAGCAGTTCTTC
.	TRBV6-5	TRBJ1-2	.	CASRTKQGLYGYTF	TGTGCCAGCAGGACGAAACAGGGACTCTATGGCTACACCTTC
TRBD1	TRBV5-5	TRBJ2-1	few	CASSRMGQGYNEQFF	TGTGCCAGCAGCCGCATGGGACAGGGGTACAATGAGCAGTTCTTC
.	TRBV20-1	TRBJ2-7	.	CSAWSAGTYEQYF	TGCAGTGCCTGGAGTGCAGGGACCTACGAGCAGTACTTC
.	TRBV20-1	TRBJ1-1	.	CSATPRINTEAFF	TGCAGTGCGACCCCGCGAATAAACACTGAAGCTTTCTTT
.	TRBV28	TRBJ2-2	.	CASSPGLPPYVAGELFF	TGTGCCAGCAGCCCCGGGCTCCCCCCCTATGTCGCCGGGGAGCTGTTTTTT
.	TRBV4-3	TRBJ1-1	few	CASSQDRLTEAFF	TGCGCCAGCAGCCAAGACAGGCTAACTGAAGCTTTCTTT
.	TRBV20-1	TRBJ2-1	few	CSARAASASSYNEQFF	TGCAGTGCTAGAGCGGCTAGCGCGAGCTCCTACAATGAGCAGTTCTTC
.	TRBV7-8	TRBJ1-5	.	CASSLARQGRDQPQHF	TGTGCCAGCAGCTTAGCGCGGCAGGGCCGGGATCAGCCCCAGCATTTT
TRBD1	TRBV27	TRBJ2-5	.	CASSLDRVRETQYF	TGTGCCAGCAGTTTAGACAGGGTTAGGGAGACCCAGTACTTC
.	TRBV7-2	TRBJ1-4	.	CASSPERATNEKLFF	TGTGCCAGCAGCCCAGAAAGGGCAACTAATGAAAAACTGTTTTTT
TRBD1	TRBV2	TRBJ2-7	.	CANSEQGAYEQYF	TGTGCCAACAGTGAACAGGGGGCCTACGAGCAGTACTTC
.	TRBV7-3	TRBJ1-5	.	CASSSRPREPQHF	TGTGCCAGCAGCTCGCGACCGAGGGAGCCCCAGCATTTT
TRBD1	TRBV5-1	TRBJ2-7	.	CASSEGQGHYEQYF	TGCGCCAGCAGCGAGGGACAGGGGCACTACGAGCAGTACTTC
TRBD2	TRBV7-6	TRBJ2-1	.	CASSPGTRGWANEQFF	TGTGCCAGCAGCCCGGGGACTAGAGGTTGGGCCAATGAGCAGTTCTTC
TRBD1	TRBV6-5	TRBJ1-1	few	CASTPTGGFTEAFF	TGTGCCAGCACCCCGACAGGGGGCTTTACTGAAGCTTTCTTT
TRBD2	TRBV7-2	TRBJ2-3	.	CASSKRLALSTDTQYF	TGTGCCAGCAGCAAAAGACTAGCACTGAGCACAGATACGCAGTATTTT
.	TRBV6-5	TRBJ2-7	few	CASSPRGLQRYEQYF	TGTGCCAGCAGTCCAAGGGGACTCCAGCGCTACGAGCAGTACTTC
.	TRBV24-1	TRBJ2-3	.	CATSALDTQYF	TGTGCCACCAGTGCCCTAGATACGCAGTATTTT
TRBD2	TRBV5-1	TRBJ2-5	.	CASSLSVGGSETRYF	TGCGCCAGCAGCTTGAGCGTCGGCGGGAGCGAGACCCGGTACTTC
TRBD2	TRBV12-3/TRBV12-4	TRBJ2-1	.	CASSTTGTRPYNEQFF	TGTGCCAGCAGTACCACCGGGACTAGACCTTACAATGAGCAGTTCTTC
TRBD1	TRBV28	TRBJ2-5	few	CASSLPDRDAQTQYF	TGTGCCAGCAGTCTCCCCGACAGGGACGCGCAGACCCAGTACTTC
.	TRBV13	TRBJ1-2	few	CASSIQAYYGYTF	TGTGCCAGCAGCATACAGGCTTACTATGGCTACACCTTC
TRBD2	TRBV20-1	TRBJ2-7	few	CSAGGTSETYEQYF	TGCAGTGCTGGAGGGACTAGCGAAACCTACGAGCAGTACTTC
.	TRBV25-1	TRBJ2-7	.	CASSQGEVSEQYF	TGTGCCAGCAGTCAGGGGGAGGTTAGTGAGCAGTACTTC
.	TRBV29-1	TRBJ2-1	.	CSVDPSPGGDSYNEQFF	TGCAGCGTTGACCCATCCCCAGGGGGGGACTCCTACAATGAGCAGTTCTTC
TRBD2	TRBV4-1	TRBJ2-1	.	CASSQGPGLAFYNEQFF	TGCGCCAGCAGCCAAGGACCGGGACTAGCGTTCTACAATGAGCAGTTCTTC
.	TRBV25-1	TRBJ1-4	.	CASSEWGRGATNEKLFF	TGTGCCAGCAGTGAATGGGGACGAGGTGCAACTAATGAAAAACTGTTTTTT
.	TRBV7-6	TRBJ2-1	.	CASSPPSYNKQFF	TGTGCCAGCAGCCCACCCTCCTACAATAAGCAGTTCTTC
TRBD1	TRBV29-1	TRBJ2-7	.	CSVPGQGYEQYF	TGCAGCGTCCCGGGACAGGGCTACGAGCAGTACTTC
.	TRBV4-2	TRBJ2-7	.	CASSQDLVSAGGYEQYF	TGTGCCAGCAGCCAAGATTTGGTGAGCGCCGGGGGTTACGAGCAGTACTTC
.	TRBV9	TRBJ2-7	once	CASSVGGETPYEQYF	TGTGCCAGCAGCGTAGGTGGAGAGACGCCCTACGAGCAGTACTTC
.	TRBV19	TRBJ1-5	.	CASREGRKPQHF	TGTGCCAGTAGGGAAGGGAGGAAGCCCCAGCATTTT
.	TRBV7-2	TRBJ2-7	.	CASSMRGGGYEQYF	TGTGCCAGCAGCATGCGCGGAGGGGGCTACGAGCAGTACTTC
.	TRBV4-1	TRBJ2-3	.	CASSHPMDTQYF	TGCGCCAGCAGCCACCCTATGGATACGCAGTATTTT
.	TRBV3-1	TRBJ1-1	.	CASSQDLVNTEAFF	TGTGCCAGCAGCCAAGATCTAGTGAACACTGAAGCTTTCTTT
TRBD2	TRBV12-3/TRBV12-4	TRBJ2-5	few	CASTQPPQRYLAGRVGGETQYF	TGTGCCAGCACCCAACCCCCACAACGGTATCTAGCGGGACGGGTAGGGGGAGAGACCCAGTACTTC
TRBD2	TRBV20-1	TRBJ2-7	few	CSASWTSGHYEQYF	TGCAGTGCTAGCTGGACTAGCGGACACTACGAGCAGTACTTC
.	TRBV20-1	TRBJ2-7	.	CSAVTDEYEQYF	TGCAGTGCTGTGACGGACGAATACGAGCAGTACTTC
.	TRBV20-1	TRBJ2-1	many	CSARGPGDEQFF	TGCAGTGCTAGAGGTCCCGGCGATGAGCAGTTCTTC
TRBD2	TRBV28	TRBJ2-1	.	CASRGDYDGQFF	TGTGCCAGCAGAGGGGACTACGATGGGCAGTTCTTC
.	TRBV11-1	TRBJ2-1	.	CASSLGAPNEQFF	TGTGCCAGCAGCTTAGGAGCTCCCAATGAGCAGTTCTTC
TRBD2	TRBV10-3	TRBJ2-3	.	CAISDGGLGTDTQYF	TGTGCCATCAGTGACGGGGGGTTGGGCACAGATACGCAGTATTTT
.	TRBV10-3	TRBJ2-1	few	CAISVRDLQSSYNEQFF	TGTGCCATCAGTGTGAGGGACTTACAAAGCTCCTACAATGAGCAGTTCTTC
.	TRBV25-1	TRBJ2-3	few	CASSTGKSTDTQYF	TGTGCCAGCAGCACAGGGAAAAGCACAGATACGCAGTATTTT
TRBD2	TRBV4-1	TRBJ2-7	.	CASSQGGAGEVGYEQYF	TGCGCCAGCAGCCAAGGTGGGGCGGGAGAGGTGGGTTACGAGCAGTACTTC
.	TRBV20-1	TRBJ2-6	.	CSARDLGGGAGGANVLTF	TGCAGTGCTAGAGATCTCGGAGGGGGGGCCGGTGGGGCCAACGTCCTGACTTTC
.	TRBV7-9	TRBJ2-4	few	CASSLHGEWENIQYF	TGTGCCAGCAGCCTCCACGGGGAGTGGGAAAACATTCAGTACTTC
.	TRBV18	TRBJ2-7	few	CASSYWDVETYEQYF	TGTGCCAGCTCTTACTGGGACGTCGAAACCTACGAGCAGTACTTC
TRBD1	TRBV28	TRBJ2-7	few	CASTASHRGFYEQYF	TGTGCCAGCACTGCTTCGCACAGGGGGTTCTACGAGCAGTACTTC
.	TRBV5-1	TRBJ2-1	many	CASSAQGAYNEQFF	TGCGCCAGCAGTGCCCAAGGGGCCTACAATGAGCAGTTCTTC
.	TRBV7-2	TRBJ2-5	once	CASSLGQRPWEWETQYF	TGTGCCAGCAGCCTCGGACAGCGACCATGGGAGTGGGAGACCCAGTACTTC
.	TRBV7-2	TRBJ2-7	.	CASSLGGRSFGQYF	TGTGCCAGCAGCTTAGGGGGACGGTCGTTCGGGCAGTACTTC
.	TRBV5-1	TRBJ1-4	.	CASSLERGTNEKLFF	TGCGCCAGCAGCTTGGAACGGGGGACTAATGAAAAACTGTTTTTT
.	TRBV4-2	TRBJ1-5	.	CASSQEGLSAEGPQHF	TGTGCCAGCAGCCAAGAAGGGTTGTCAGCGGAAGGGCCCCAGCATTTT
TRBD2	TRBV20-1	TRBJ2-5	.	CSARRASGSVGETQYF	TGCAGTGCTAGGAGGGCTAGCGGGAGTGTGGGAGAGACCCAGTACTTC
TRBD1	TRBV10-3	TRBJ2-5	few	CAISDTDRDQGTQYF	TGTGCCATCAGTGACACAGACAGGGACCAAGGGACCCAGTACTTC
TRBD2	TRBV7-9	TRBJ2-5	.	CASSGLSGSQETQYF	TGTGCCAGCAGCGGCCTTAGCGGGAGTCAAGAGACCCAGTACTTC
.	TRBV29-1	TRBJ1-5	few	CSVTKGPNQPQHF	TGCAGCGTTACTAAGGGCCCTAATCAGCCCCAGCATTTT